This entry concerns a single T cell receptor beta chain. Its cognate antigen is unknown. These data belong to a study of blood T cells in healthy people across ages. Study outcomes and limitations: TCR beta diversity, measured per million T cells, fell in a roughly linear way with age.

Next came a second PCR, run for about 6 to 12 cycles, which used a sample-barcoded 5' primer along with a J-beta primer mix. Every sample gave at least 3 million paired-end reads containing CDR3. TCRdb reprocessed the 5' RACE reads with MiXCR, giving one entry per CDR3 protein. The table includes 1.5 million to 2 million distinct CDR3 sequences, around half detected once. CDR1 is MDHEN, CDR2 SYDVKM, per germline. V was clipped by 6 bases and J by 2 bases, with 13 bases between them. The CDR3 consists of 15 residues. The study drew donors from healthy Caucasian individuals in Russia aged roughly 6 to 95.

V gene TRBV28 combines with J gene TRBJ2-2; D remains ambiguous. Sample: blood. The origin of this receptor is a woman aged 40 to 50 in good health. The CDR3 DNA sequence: TGTGCCAGCAGCCCTCTACAGACAAACACCGGGGAGCTGTTTTTT. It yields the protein CASSPLQTNTGELFF.